This TCR beta chain was found in a study of cytomegalovirus exposure and HLA in healthy donors. A multiplex PCR was run with 60 Vbeta primers and 13 Jbeta primers. In the study's own analysis: Some 9.9 million shared chains were among approximately 80 million unique TCR beta chains counted in a later analysis. TCRdb keeps only in-frame clones here, not all; method: immunoSEQ multiplex PCR. V, J and clone size were drawn from that table, and D and trimming were deduced from the DNA. This sample has around 200,000 clones; about 81% occur once, and the top ten carry 2.5% to 3.5%. V shed 4 bases, J shed 3 bases, and the junction held 6 bases outside the gene matches. Germline V lookup: CDR1 SQVTM, CDR2 ANQGSEA. The CDR3 loop spans 16 amino acids.

This receptor was obtained from a middle-aged woman in good health and CMV-seronegative. The source material was PBMCs. This rearrangement joins TRBV29-1 to TRBJ2-3; 14 bases are a match to TRBD2. The CDR3 is CSVARLAGGPTDTQYF. Written as DNA, the CDR3 is TGCAGCGTTGCGAGACTAGCGGGAGGGCCGACAGATACGCAGTATTTT.